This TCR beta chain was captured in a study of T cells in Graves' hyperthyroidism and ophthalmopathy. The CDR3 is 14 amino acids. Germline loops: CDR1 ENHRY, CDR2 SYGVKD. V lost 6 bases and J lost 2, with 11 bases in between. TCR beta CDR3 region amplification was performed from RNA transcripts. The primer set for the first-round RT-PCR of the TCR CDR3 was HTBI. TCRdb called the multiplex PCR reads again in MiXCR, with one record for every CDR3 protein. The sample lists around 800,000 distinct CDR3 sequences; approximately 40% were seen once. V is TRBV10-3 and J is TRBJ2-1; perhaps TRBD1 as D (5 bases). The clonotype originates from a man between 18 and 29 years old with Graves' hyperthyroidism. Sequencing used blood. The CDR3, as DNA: TGTGCCATCAGAGACAGCGCACCCTACAATGAGCAGTTCTTC. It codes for CAIRDSAPYNEQFF.